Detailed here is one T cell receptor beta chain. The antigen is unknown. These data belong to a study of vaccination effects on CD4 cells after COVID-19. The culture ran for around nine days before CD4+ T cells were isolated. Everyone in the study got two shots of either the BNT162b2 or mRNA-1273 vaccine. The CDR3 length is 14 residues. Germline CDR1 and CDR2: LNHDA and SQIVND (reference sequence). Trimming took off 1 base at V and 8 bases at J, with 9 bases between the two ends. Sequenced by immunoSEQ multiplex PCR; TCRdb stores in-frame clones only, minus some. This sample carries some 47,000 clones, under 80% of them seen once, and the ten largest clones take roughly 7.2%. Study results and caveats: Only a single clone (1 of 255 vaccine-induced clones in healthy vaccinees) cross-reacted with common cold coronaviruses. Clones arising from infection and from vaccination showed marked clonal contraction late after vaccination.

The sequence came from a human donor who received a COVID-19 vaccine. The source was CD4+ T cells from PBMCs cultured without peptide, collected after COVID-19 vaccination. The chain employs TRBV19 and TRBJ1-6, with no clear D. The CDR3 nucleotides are TGTGCCAGTAGTATAGCGACCGATGATTCACCCCTCCACTTT. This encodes CASSIATDDSPLHF.